Shown below are 12 T cell receptor beta chains from a single sample sequenced in a study of OX40 agonist ivuxolimab in advanced cancers. Sequencing used immunoSEQ multiplex PCR; TCRdb keeps in-frame clones, though not all of them. The table records 90,000 or so clones, 89% of them present only once. The specimen was CD4+ or CD8+ T cells sorted from blood, collected in a trial of the OX40 agonist ivuxolimab. These receptors were collected from an adult with an advanced solid tumor such as melanoma, head and neck, liver or kidney cancer.

The chain combines TRBV19 with TRBJ1-3; TRBD1 matches at 8 bases. The V gene end was trimmed by 7 bases and the J gene end by 4 bases; junction bases not matched to a gene: 3. Germline V gene data show CDR1 as LNHDA and CDR2 as SQIVND (reference sequence). The CDR3 runs 13 residues. CDR3 bases: TGTGCCAGTAACAGGGGGAACGGAAACACCATATATTTT. Translation: CASNRGNGNTIYF.

The V gene is TRBV10-3, the J gene TRBJ1-2; 9 bases match TRBD1. There are 14 residues in the CDR3. With 7 bases clipped from V and 7 bases from J, the junction kept 10 bases outside the gene matches. The germline gives CDR1 ENHRY, CDR2 SYGVKD. The CDR3 reads CAITTPDRGGGYTF. CDR3 sequence (DNA): TGTGCCATCACCACCCCTGACAGGGGGGGTGGCTACACCTTC.

The chain is built from TRBV9 and TRBJ2-5; D may be TRBD2 (6 bases). V was shortened by 0 bases and J by 5 bases, with 14 bases between the two germline ends. In germline, CDR1 is SGDLS, CDR2 YYNGEE. The length of the CDR3 is 15 residues. The CDR3: CASSVETGRGETQYF. The CDR3 DNA sequence: TGTGCCAGCAGCGTAGAAACAGGCCGGGGGGAGACCCAGTACTTC.

DNA for the CDR3: TGTGCCAGCAGTTACTCGTCCATGAACACTGAAGCTTTCTTT. This gives the protein CASSYSSMNTEAFF. J is TRBJ1-1 and V is TRBV6-5; D remains ambiguous. This CDR3 spans 14 amino acids. CDR1 and CDR2 (germline): MNHEY, SVGAGI. Trimming stripped 0 bases from V and 0 bases from J, with 5 bases between.

CDR3 region: CASSYEQYF. CDR3 bases: TGTGCCAGCAGCTACGAGCAGTACTTC. The V gene is TRBV27, the J gene TRBJ2-7, with unresolved D. Trimming pared 6 bases from V and 3 bases from J, leaving 0 bases between. CDR3 length: 9 residues. CDR1 is MNHEY and CDR2 is SMNVEV in the germline V gene (reference sequence).

The rearrangement links TRBV7-2 to TRBJ2-7; D is ambiguous. The V gene's germline CDR1 is SGHTA and CDR2 FQGNSA. The CDR3 has 14 amino acids. The V end was cut by 0 bases, the J end by 2 bases, with 8 bases between. As DNA, the CDR3 is TGTGCCAGCAGCTTAGCTAACGGAGCCTACGAGCAGTACTTC. As protein: CASSLANGAYEQYF.

The chain joins TRBV5-4 to TRBJ2-7; 7 positions match TRBD2. Germline CDR1 reads SGHNT; CDR2 reads YYREEE (reference sequence). V lost 0 bases, J lost 0 bases, and 3 bases stayed unmatched. This CDR3 comprises 15 residues. CDR3 protein: CASSLGGGISYEQYF. The DNA for the CDR3 is TGTGCCAGCAGCTTGGGGGGGGGAATCTCCTACGAGCAGTACTTC.

CDR3 residues: CASSRPAGELFF. The CDR3 DNA sequence: TGTGCCAGCAGCCGCCCCGCCGGGGAGCTGTTTTTT. The rearrangement uses TRBV7-3 and TRBJ2-2; no clear D. Per germline, CDR1 SGHTA and CDR2 FQGTGA. Trimming stripped 5 bases from V and 6 bases from J, with 7 bases between. The CDR3 runs to 12 residues.

The chain employs TRBV30 and TRBJ1-1, with TRBD1 identical over 10 bases. V lost 2 bases, J lost 6 bases, and 3 bases stayed unmatched. CDR1 GTSNPN and CDR2 SVGIG come from the germline V gene (reference sequence). This CDR3 is 13 amino acids long. The CDR3 loop is CAWSPGQGAEAFF. CDR3 coding DNA: TGTGCCTGGAGTCCTGGACAGGGGGCTGAAGCTTTCTTT.

The chain couples TRBV9 to TRBJ2-3; D perhaps matches TRBD1 (6 bases). The V end was cut by 4 bases, the J end by 2 bases, with 14 bases between. The CDR3 has 15 amino acids. Germline values: CDR1 SGDLS, CDR2 YYNGEE. In DNA, the CDR3 is TGTGCCAGCAGCCCCGCCCAGGGGTCCACAGATACGCAGTATTTT. It is translated as CASSPAQGSTDTQYF.

The gene calls are TRBV4-1 and TRBJ2-3; no clear D. V lost 4 bases and J 3 bases, leaving 23 bases between the germline ends. This CDR3 region has 18 residues. Germline loops: CDR1 MGHRA, CDR2 YSYEKL. The CDR3 sequence: CASSRTLLASLATDTQYF. The CDR3 DNA reads as TGCGCCAGCAGCCGTACACTCTTAGCTTCTTTGGCTACAGATACGCAGTATTTT.

The CDR3 loop is CTSSQAGRDRDATNEKLFF. The CDR3 DNA sequence: TGCACCAGCAGCCAAGCGGGCAGGGACCGGGATGCAACTAATGAAAAACTGTTTTTT. The genes are TRBV1 and TRBJ1-4. TRBV1 represents a pseudogene. This CDR3 contains 19 residues.